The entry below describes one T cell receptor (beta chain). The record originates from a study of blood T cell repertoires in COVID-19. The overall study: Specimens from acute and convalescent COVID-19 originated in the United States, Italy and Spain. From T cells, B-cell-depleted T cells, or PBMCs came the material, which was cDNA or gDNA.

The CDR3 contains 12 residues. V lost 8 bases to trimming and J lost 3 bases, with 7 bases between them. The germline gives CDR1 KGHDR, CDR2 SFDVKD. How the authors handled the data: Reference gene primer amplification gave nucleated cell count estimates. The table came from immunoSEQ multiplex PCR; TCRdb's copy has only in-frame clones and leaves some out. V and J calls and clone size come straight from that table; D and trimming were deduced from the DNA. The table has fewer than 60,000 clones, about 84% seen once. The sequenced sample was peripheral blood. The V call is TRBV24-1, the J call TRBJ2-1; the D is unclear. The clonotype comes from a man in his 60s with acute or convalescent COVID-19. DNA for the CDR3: TGTGCCACCATTGACAACTACAATGAGCAGTTCTTC. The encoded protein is CATIDNYNEQFF.